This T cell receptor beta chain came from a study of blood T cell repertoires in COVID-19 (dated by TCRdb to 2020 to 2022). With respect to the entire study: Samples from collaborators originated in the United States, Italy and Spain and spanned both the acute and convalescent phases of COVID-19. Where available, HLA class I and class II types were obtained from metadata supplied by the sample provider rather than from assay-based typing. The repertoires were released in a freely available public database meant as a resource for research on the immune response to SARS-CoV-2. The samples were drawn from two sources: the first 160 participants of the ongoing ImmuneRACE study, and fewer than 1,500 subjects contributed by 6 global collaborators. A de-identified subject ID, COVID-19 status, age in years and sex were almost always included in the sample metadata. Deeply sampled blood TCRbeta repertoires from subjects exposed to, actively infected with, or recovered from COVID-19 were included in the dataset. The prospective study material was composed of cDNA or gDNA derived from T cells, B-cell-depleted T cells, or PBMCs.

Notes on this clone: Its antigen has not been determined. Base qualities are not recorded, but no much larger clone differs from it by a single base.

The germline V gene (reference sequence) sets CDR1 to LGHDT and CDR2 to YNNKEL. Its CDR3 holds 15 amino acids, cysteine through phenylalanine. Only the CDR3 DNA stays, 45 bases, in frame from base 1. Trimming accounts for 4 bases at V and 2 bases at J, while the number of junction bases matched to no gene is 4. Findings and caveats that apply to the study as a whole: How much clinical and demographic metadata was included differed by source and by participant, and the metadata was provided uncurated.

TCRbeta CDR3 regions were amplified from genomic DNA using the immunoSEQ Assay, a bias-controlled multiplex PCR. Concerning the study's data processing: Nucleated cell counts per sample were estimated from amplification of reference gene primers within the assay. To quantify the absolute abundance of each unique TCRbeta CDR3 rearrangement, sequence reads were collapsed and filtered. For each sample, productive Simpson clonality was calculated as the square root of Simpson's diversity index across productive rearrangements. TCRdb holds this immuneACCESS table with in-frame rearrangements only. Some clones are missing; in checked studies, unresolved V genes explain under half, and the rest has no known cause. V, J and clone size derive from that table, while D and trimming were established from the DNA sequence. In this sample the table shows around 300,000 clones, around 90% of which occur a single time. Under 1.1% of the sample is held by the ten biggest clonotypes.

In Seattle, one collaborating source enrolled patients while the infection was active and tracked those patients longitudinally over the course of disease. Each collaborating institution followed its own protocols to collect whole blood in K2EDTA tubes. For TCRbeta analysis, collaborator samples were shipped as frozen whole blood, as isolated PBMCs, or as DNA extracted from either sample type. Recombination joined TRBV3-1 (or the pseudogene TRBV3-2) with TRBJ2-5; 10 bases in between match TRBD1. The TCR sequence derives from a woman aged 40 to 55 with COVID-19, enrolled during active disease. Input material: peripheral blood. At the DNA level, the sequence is TGTGCCAGCAGCCCCGGGACAGGGGATCAAGAGACCCAGTACTTC. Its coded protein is CASSPGTGDQETQYF.